This T cell receptor beta chain was retrieved from a study of T cell repertoires in cytomegalovirus infection. About the study: Shared public TCR beta signatures pointed to both CMV infection and a matching HLA type.

TCRdb passed the reads through MiXCR, listing each CDR3 protein once. This table holds around 440,000 distinct CDR3 sequences, 11% found once. In its sample, this clonotype was seen many times. Its matching antigen is unknown. The germline V and J ends were trimmed by 5 bases and 0 bases, with 13 bases remaining between them. CDR3 length: 16 residues. CDR1 SGHAT and CDR2 FQNNGV come from the germline V gene. Overall study results and limits: In two of eight donors, the top clonotype was HLA-C-restricted CMV-specific. Cumulative frequency (of public TCR beta family members) identified carriers of CMV plus the relevant HLA.

The chain is built from TRBV11-2 and TRBJ1-4; D perhaps matches TRBD1 (6 bases). The sequenced material came from PBMCs. The clonotype originates from a human donor in good health (CMV status not recorded). Some clones in this sample may be carry-over from other donors' samples. The chain's CDR3 is CASSPRQVATNEKLFF. CDR3 sequence (DNA): TGTGCCAGCAGCCCCAGACAGGTTGCAACTAATGAAAAACTGTTTTTT.